A selection of T cell receptor beta chains follows, all from one sample in a study of CD8+ T cells in alopecia areata. This table comes from immunoSEQ multiplex PCR, and its TCRdb copy is limited to in-frame clones, with some not included. This table has about 180,000 clones, 51% appearing once. Sequencing used CD8+ T cells sorted from blood, obtained around week 54, from a patient treated with tofacitinib. The receptors were sampled from a human donor with alopecia areata. The CDR3 runs from the conserved cysteine through the conserved F or W. A D gene is named only where the DNA matches it firmly. Expanded clones are given a class, and other clones once, few, many or no size at all.

CDR3 length: 12
V gene: TRBV29-1
J gene: TRBJ2-6
D gene: -
clone size: few
CDR3 DNA: TGCAGCGTGGACTCTGGGGCCAACGTCCTGACTTTC
CDR3 protein: CSVDSGANVLTF

CDR3 length: 15
V gene: TRBV5-1
J gene: TRBJ2-1
D gene: -
clone size: few
CDR3 DNA: TGCGCCAGCAGCGAAACATTGACAGGTCGCGGGGAGCAGTTCTTC
CDR3 protein: CASSETLTGRGEQFF

CDR3 length: 11
V gene: TRBV27
J gene: TRBJ2-3
D gene: -
clone size: -
CDR3 DNA: TGTGCCAGCGGTGTCTTGGATACGCAGTATTTT
CDR3 protein: CASGVLDTQYF

CDR3 length: 13
V gene: TRBV7-6
J gene: TRBJ2-7
D gene: -
clone size: many
CDR3 DNA: TGTGCCAGCAGCCCGGGACCGAACTACGAGCAGTACTTC
CDR3 protein: CASSPGPNYEQYF

CDR3 length: 13
V gene: TRBV29-1
J gene: TRBJ2-7
D gene: -
clone size: -
CDR3 DNA: TGCAGCGTTGAGGGCCAGGGATTCTACGAGCAGTACTTC
CDR3 protein: CSVEGQGFYEQYF

CDR3 length: 14
V gene: TRBV29-1
J gene: TRBJ2-5
D gene: -
clone size: -
CDR3 DNA: TGCAGCGTTGATCTCGGGGTAGGGCAAGAGACCCAGTACTTC
CDR3 protein: CSVDLGVGQETQYF

CDR3 length: 15
V gene: TRBV7-9
J gene: TRBJ2-3
D gene: TRBD1
clone size: -
CDR3 DNA: TGTGCCAGCAGCCTGGGACAGGGGGGAACAGATACGCAGTATTTT
CDR3 protein: CASSLGQGGTDTQYF

CDR3 length: 13
V gene: TRBV29-1
J gene: TRBJ2-1
D gene: -
clone size: -
CDR3 DNA: TGCAGCGTTTTAGCCAGCTCCTACAATGAGCAGTTCTTC
CDR3 protein: CSVLASSYNEQFF

CDR3 length: 14
V gene: TRBV13
J gene: TRBJ1-1
D gene: -
clone size: -
CDR3 DNA: TGTGCCAGCAGCTTAGGCCGGCATGAGGAAGGAGCTTTCTTT
CDR3 protein: CASSLGRHEEGAFF

CDR3 length: 11
V gene: TRBV11-1
J gene: TRBJ2-1
D gene: -
clone size: -
CDR3 DNA: TGTGCCAGCAGCTGGGGGGCTGAGCAGTTCTTC
CDR3 protein: CASSWGAEQFF

CDR3 length: 13
V gene: TRBV27
J gene: TRBJ2-7
D gene: -
clone size: -
CDR3 DNA: TGTGCCAGCAGCGACAGAGGCCCCTACGAGCAGTACTTC
CDR3 protein: CASSDRGPYEQYF

CDR3 length: 13
V gene: TRBV11-2
J gene: TRBJ2-5
D gene: -
clone size: -
CDR3 DNA: TGTGCCAGCAGCCTCTGGAGGCAAGAGACCCAGTACTTC
CDR3 protein: CASSLWRQETQYF

CDR3 length: 15
V gene: TRBV7-2
J gene: TRBJ2-7
D gene: -
clone size: once
CDR3 DNA: TGTGCCAGCAGCTTAGACCAGGGCGGGGCCTACGAGCAGTACTTC
CDR3 protein: CASSLDQGGAYEQYF

CDR3 length: 16
V gene: TRBV9
J gene: TRBJ2-2
D gene: -
clone size: few
CDR3 DNA: TGTGCCAGCAGCGTTCGGGGGAGCGACGACACCGGGGAGCTGTTTTTT
CDR3 protein: CASSVRGSDDTGELFF

CDR3 length: 13
V gene: TRBV6-1
J gene: TRBJ2-7
D gene: -
clone size: -
CDR3 DNA: TGTGCCAGCAGGTCGGGACCGCGGGGCGAGCAGTACTTC
CDR3 protein: CASRSGPRGEQYF

CDR3 length: 16
V gene: TRBV29-1
J gene: TRBJ2-3
D gene: TRBD2
clone size: few
CDR3 DNA: TGCAGCGTTGAAGGCTTGGGACTAGCGGGGGCAGATACGCAGTATTTT
CDR3 protein: CSVEGLGLAGADTQYF

CDR3 length: 15
V gene: TRBV2
J gene: TRBJ2-1
D gene: TRBD2
clone size: -
CDR3 DNA: TGTGCCAGCATTTGGACTAGCGGGGGAGGCGGTGAGCAGTTCTTC
CDR3 protein: CASIWTSGGGGEQFF

CDR3 length: 15
V gene: TRBV5-1
J gene: TRBJ1-2
D gene: -
clone size: -
CDR3 DNA: TGCGCCAGCACCCTGGACGGGGGAAGAGGGTATGGCTACACCTTC
CDR3 protein: CASTLDGGRGYGYTF

CDR3 length: 14
V gene: TRBV9
J gene: TRBJ1-2
D gene: -
clone size: once
CDR3 DNA: TGTGCCAGCAGCCCCAGACAGCAAAACTATGGCTACACCTTC
CDR3 protein: CASSPRQQNYGYTF

CDR3 length: 15
V gene: TRBV7-9
J gene: TRBJ2-5
D gene: -
clone size: few
CDR3 DNA: TGTGCCAGCAGCTTAGCACAGGGACGAATCTCGGACCAGTACTTC
CDR3 protein: CASSLAQGRISDQYF

CDR3 length: 14
V gene: TRBV9
J gene: TRBJ2-2
D gene: -
clone size: -
CDR3 DNA: TGTGCCAGCAGCGTAAGACAGACTACCGGGGAGCTGTTTTTT
CDR3 protein: CASSVRQTTGELFF

CDR3 length: 16
V gene: TRBV14
J gene: TRBJ2-1
D gene: -
clone size: -
CDR3 DNA: TGTGCCAGCAGCCAAAGGCCGGGCCACAACTACAATGAGCAGTTCTTC
CDR3 protein: CASSQRPGHNYNEQFF

CDR3 length: 14
V gene: TRBV25-1
J gene: TRBJ2-1
D gene: -
clone size: -
CDR3 DNA: TGTGCCAGCACCGACATGAGGGTGAACAATGAGCAGTTCTTC
CDR3 protein: CASTDMRVNNEQFF

CDR3 length: 11
V gene: TRBV6-5
J gene: TRBJ2-7
D gene: -
clone size: few
CDR3 DNA: TGTGCCTCAGGGGAGGAGTACGAGCAGTACTTC
CDR3 protein: CASGEEYEQYF

CDR3 length: 14
V gene: TRBV29-1
J gene: TRBJ1-3
D gene: TRBD1
clone size: -
CDR3 DNA: TGCAGCGTTAGCCAGGGGGGCTCTGGAAACACCATATATTTT
CDR3 protein: CSVSQGGSGNTIYF

CDR3 length: 16
V gene: TRBV4-3
J gene: TRBJ2-2
D gene: -
clone size: -
CDR3 DNA: TGCGCCAGCAGCCAATTAAACAGACTGAACACCGGGGAGCTGTTTTTT
CDR3 protein: CASSQLNRLNTGELFF

CDR3 length: 15
V gene: TRBV13
J gene: TRBJ2-7
D gene: TRBD1
clone size: -
CDR3 DNA: TGTGCCAGCAGCGCGCGGACAGGGGTAACCGTCGAGCAGTACTTC
CDR3 protein: CASSARTGVTVEQYF

CDR3 length: 13
V gene: TRBV6-6
J gene: TRBJ1-2
D gene: -
clone size: -
CDR3 DNA: TGTGCCAGCAGTTACGATCGAGGGTATGGCTACACCTTC
CDR3 protein: CASSYDRGYGYTF

CDR3 length: 13
V gene: TRBV29-1
J gene: TRBJ2-6
D gene: -
clone size: -
CDR3 DNA: TGCAGCGTTGGGAGCTCTGGGGCCAACGTCCTGACTTTC
CDR3 protein: CSVGSSGANVLTF

CDR3 length: 14
V gene: TRBV7-8
J gene: TRBJ2-5
D gene: -
clone size: -
CDR3 DNA: TGTGCCAGCAGCTTAGGACTAGGTTTAGAGACCCAGTACTTC
CDR3 protein: CASSLGLGLETQYF

CDR3 length: 13
V gene: TRBV6-6
J gene: TRBJ1-2
D gene: -
clone size: -
CDR3 DNA: TGTGCCAGCAGTTACTCGGCCGCGTATGGCTACACCTTC
CDR3 protein: CASSYSAAYGYTF

CDR3 length: 14
V gene: TRBV29-1
J gene: TRBJ2-1
D gene: -
clone size: few
CDR3 DNA: TGCAGCGTTGAAGTCCGAGGAGGCTACAATGAGCAGTTCTTC
CDR3 protein: CSVEVRGGYNEQFF

CDR3 length: 14
V gene: TRBV19
J gene: TRBJ2-2
D gene: -
clone size: -
CDR3 DNA: TGTGCCAGTAGTATTGGCCCGAACACCGGGGAGCTGTTTTTT
CDR3 protein: CASSIGPNTGELFF

CDR3 length: 15
V gene: TRBV30
J gene: TRBJ1-2
D gene: -
clone size: -
CDR3 DNA: TGTGCCTGGAGCCCAGGGGTTGGTTCCCTCTATGGCTACACCTTC
CDR3 protein: CAWSPGVGSLYGYTF

CDR3 length: 20
V gene: TRBV4-1
J gene: TRBJ2-3
D gene: TRBD2
clone size: few
CDR3 DNA: TGCGCCAGCAGCCAAGAAGGGCTAGCGGGGGGATCTACTAGCACAGATACGCAGTATTTT
CDR3 protein: CASSQEGLAGGSTSTDTQYF

CDR3 length: 14
V gene: TRBV5-4
J gene: TRBJ2-7
D gene: TRBD1
clone size: -
CDR3 DNA: TGTGCCAGCAGCTATGGACAGGACTCCTACGAGCAGTACTTC
CDR3 protein: CASSYGQDSYEQYF

CDR3 length: 16
V gene: TRBV15
J gene: TRBJ1-2
D gene: TRBD1
clone size: -
CDR3 DNA: TGTGCCACCAGCCCTGTCGTCGACAGGGACTTCTATGGCTACACCTTC
CDR3 protein: CATSPVVDRDFYGYTF

CDR3 length: 15
V gene: TRBV7-9
J gene: TRBJ2-5
D gene: TRBD2
clone size: -
CDR3 DNA: TGTGCCAGCAGCTCGACTAGCGGATCGCGAGAGACCCAGTACTTC
CDR3 protein: CASSSTSGSRETQYF

CDR3 length: 19
V gene: TRBV2
J gene: TRBJ2-2
D gene: TRBD2
clone size: -
CDR3 DNA: TGTGCCAGCATTGGAGGACTAGCGGGGGATCAACCGGGCACCGGGGAGCTGTTTTTT
CDR3 protein: CASIGGLAGDQPGTGELFF

CDR3 length: 13
V gene: TRBV15
J gene: TRBJ1-4
D gene: -
clone size: -
CDR3 DNA: TGTGCCACCCATTCAGGAAGGCGAGAAAAACTGTTTTTT
CDR3 protein: CATHSGRREKLFF

CDR3 length: 15
V gene: TRBV7-9
J gene: TRBJ1-1
D gene: -
clone size: -
CDR3 DNA: TGTGCCAGCAGCTTAGCTGTGACACAGAACACTGAAGCTTTCTTT
CDR3 protein: CASSLAVTQNTEAFF

CDR3 length: 14
V gene: TRBV27
J gene: TRBJ2-1
D gene: TRBD2
clone size: -
CDR3 DNA: TGTGCCAGCAGTTCCAGCGGGGGATACAATGAGCAGTTCTTC
CDR3 protein: CASSSSGGYNEQFF

CDR3 length: 16
V gene: TRBV5-4
J gene: TRBJ1-1
D gene: TRBD1
clone size: -
CDR3 DNA: TGTGCCAGCAGCTCTCCCGGACAGGGAGGAGTTTTTGAAGCTTTCTTT
CDR3 protein: CASSSPGQGGVFEAFF

CDR3 length: 12
V gene: TRBV29-1
J gene: TRBJ1-1
D gene: TRBD1
clone size: -
CDR3 DNA: TGCAGCGTGGCTCAGGGGGGCACTGAAGCTTTCTTT
CDR3 protein: CSVAQGGTEAFF

CDR3 length: 13
V gene: TRBV7-2
J gene: TRBJ1-2
D gene: TRBD1
clone size: -
CDR3 DNA: TGTGCCAGCAGCCCGGGACAGGGGGTTGGCTACACCTTC
CDR3 protein: CASSPGQGVGYTF

CDR3 length: 13
V gene: TRBV18
J gene: TRBJ2-7
D gene: TRBD1
clone size: -
CDR3 DNA: TGTGCCAGCTCACCGGGACAGGTCCACGAGCAGTACTTC
CDR3 protein: CASSPGQVHEQYF

CDR3 length: 14
V gene: TRBV6-4
J gene: TRBJ2-3
D gene: TRBD2
clone size: few
CDR3 DNA: TGTGCCAGCTCCCCTAGCGGCGGCACAGATACGCAGTATTTT
CDR3 protein: CASSPSGGTDTQYF

CDR3 length: 16
V gene: TRBV7-9
J gene: TRBJ1-1
D gene: -
clone size: -
CDR3 DNA: TGTGCCAGCAGCTTACCAGTGCGGGGAGGGAACACTGAAGCTTTCTTT
CDR3 protein: CASSLPVRGGNTEAFF

CDR3 length: 16
V gene: TRBV27
J gene: TRBJ2-6
D gene: -
clone size: -
CDR3 DNA: TGTGCCAGCAGTTTAAGCGCGGGCGCTGGGGCCAACGTCCTGACTTTC
CDR3 protein: CASSLSAGAGANVLTF

CDR3 length: 12
V gene: TRBV18
J gene: TRBJ2-7
D gene: TRBD2
clone size: many
CDR3 DNA: TGTGCCAGCTCACGGAGGGAGGGCGAGCAGTACTTC
CDR3 protein: CASSRREGEQYF

CDR3 length: 15
V gene: TRBV13
J gene: TRBJ1-6
D gene: -
clone size: -
CDR3 DNA: TGTGCCAGCAGCGTCAGGGCGAACTATAATTCACCCCTCCACTTT
CDR3 protein: CASSVRANYNSPLHF

CDR3 length: 15
V gene: TRBV5-1
J gene: TRBJ1-1
D gene: -
clone size: -
CDR3 DNA: TGCGCCAGCAGCGCCACCAGAAATGTGGACACTGAAGCTTTCTTT
CDR3 protein: CASSATRNVDTEAFF

CDR3 length: 14
V gene: TRBV5-6
J gene: TRBJ2-5
D gene: TRBD2
clone size: -
CDR3 DNA: TGTGCCAGCAGCTGGGCTAGCGGGGGTGAGACCCAGTACTTC
CDR3 protein: CASSWASGGETQYF

CDR3 length: 11
V gene: TRBV11-2
J gene: TRBJ1-2
D gene: -
clone size: -
CDR3 DNA: TGTGCCAGCAGCGGAAACTATGGCTACACCTTC
CDR3 protein: CASSGNYGYTF

CDR3 length: 13
V gene: TRBV6-6
J gene: TRBJ2-7
D gene: -
clone size: few
CDR3 DNA: TGTGCCAGCAGTTACCCCGGACTGGGCGAGCAGTACTTC
CDR3 protein: CASSYPGLGEQYF

CDR3 length: 12
V gene: TRBV18
J gene: TRBJ2-7
D gene: TRBD1
clone size: few
CDR3 DNA: TGTGCCAGCTTCGACGGACAGGACGAGCAGTACTTC
CDR3 protein: CASFDGQDEQYF

CDR3 length: 14
V gene: TRBV13
J gene: TRBJ2-7
D gene: -
clone size: -
CDR3 DNA: TGTGCCAGCAGCTCCTCTGTAGCGTCCTACGAGCAGTACTTC
CDR3 protein: CASSSSVASYEQYF

CDR3 length: 14
V gene: TRBV19
J gene: TRBJ1-6
D gene: -
clone size: -
CDR3 DNA: TGTGCCAGTAGTAGTTGGGGGCTGGATTCACCCCTTCACTTT
CDR3 protein: CASSSWGLDSPLHF

CDR3 length: 15
V gene: TRBV7-2
J gene: TRBJ2-7
D gene: -
clone size: -
CDR3 DNA: TGTGCCAGCAGCTTAGGAGGGGCGTCCTTATACGAGCAGTACTTC
CDR3 protein: CASSLGGASLYEQYF

CDR3 length: 12
V gene: TRBV2
J gene: TRBJ2-5
D gene: -
clone size: -
CDR3 DNA: TGTGCCAGCACGGCAGGGATGGAGACCCAGTACTTC
CDR3 protein: CASTAGMETQYF